Presented here are 7 T cell receptor beta chains from one specimen sequenced in a study of T-cell memory formation after mild COVID-19. TCRdb fed the 5' RACE reads into MiXCR, producing one record per CDR3 protein. Here the sample spans about 240,000 distinct CDR3 sequences, 9.4% being singletons. The sample consisted of PBMCs or a T cell subset sorted from them (not recorded which). The receptors here all came from a man aged 18 to 30 who had mild COVID-19 (a few samples of this study predate the infection). Cell type and time point are not known.

Many counts were recorded for this clonotype. The J gene is TRBJ2-3, the V gene TRBV7-2, with 7 bases fitting TRBD2. The CDR3 consists of 15 residues. Germline loops: CDR1 SGHTA, CDR2 FQGNSA. Trimming cost V 5 bases and J 2 bases; bases outside gene matches: 7. The CDR3 loop reads CASSHRDYHTDTQYF. The CDR3 DNA reads TGTGCCAGCAGCCACCGGGACTACCACACAGATACGCAGTATTTT.

This clonotype was observed a handful of times. The CDR3 spells CASSQGPGSYTEAFF. CDR3 coding DNA: TGTGCCAGCAGCCAAGGACCCGGGTCGTACACTGAAGCTTTCTTT. The J gene is TRBJ1-1, the V gene TRBV7-2; no reliable D call. From germline, CDR1 is SGHTA and CDR2 FQGNSA. The V end lost 5 bases, the J end lost 3 bases, and 16 bases lay between the germline ends. The CDR3 runs 15 residues.

This clonotype was counted only a few times. This rearrangement joins TRBV29-1 to TRBJ1-5; 8 positions match TRBD1. Germline CDR1 and CDR2: SQVTM and ANQGSEA. This CDR3 is 13 amino acids long. After removal of 4 bases from V and 2 bases from J, the junction contained 1 base not matched to a gene. The CDR3 nucleotides are TGCAGCGTTGCAGGGGGCGGCAATCAGCCCCAGCATTTT. This sequence encodes CSVAGGGNQPQHF.

The table lists this clonotype with a few counts. The chain combines TRBV5-1 with TRBJ2-5, with D possibly matching TRBD2 (7 bases). V lost 4 bases to trimming and J lost 10 bases, with 20 bases between them. Germline V gene data show CDR1 as SGHRS and CDR2 as YFSETQ. CDR3 length equals 14 residues. The DNA of the CDR3 is TGCGCCAGCAGCGGGGGGGACACTCGAAGGGACCAGTACTTC. Translating gives CASSGGDTRRDQYF.

This clonotype was found a few times. This chain connects TRBV5-1 to TRBJ1-2; maybe TRBD1 (5 bases). Between the trimmed V and J ends, which lost 3 bases and 2 bases, there was a span of 14 bases. The length of the CDR3 is 15 residues. The V gene's germline CDR1 is SGHRS and CDR2 YFSETQ. CDR3 protein: CASSYLGGDNYGYTF. CDR3 in DNA: TGCGCCAGCAGCTACCTCGGAGGGGACAACTATGGCTACACCTTC.

This chain uses TRBV7-9 with TRBJ2-5, with D possibly called TRBD1 or TRBD2 (6 bases each). The V end lost 5 bases, the J end lost 6 bases, and 19 bases lay between the germline ends. Germline CDR1 reads SEHNR; CDR2 reads FQNEAQ (reference sequence). This CDR3 is 15 amino acids long. CDR3 DNA: TGTGCCAGCAGCCCTCGTGGGGGCGGGACCCAGACCCAGTACTTC. This sequence encodes CASSPRGGGTQTQYF.

Notes on this clonotype: One end of the junction fails to match germline, which may point to a read error. This chain uses TRBV7-7 with TRBJ2-3; perhaps TRBD2 as D (6 bases). This CDR3 region has 16 residues. From germline, CDR1 is SSHAT and CDR2 FNYEAQ (reference sequence). CDR3 bases: TGTGCTAGCAGCCCGCGGGGTGGATACGGCACAGATACGCAGTATTTT. Protein sequence: CASSPRGGYGTDTQYF.